This T cell receptor (beta chain) is from a study of T cells in Graves' hyperthyroidism and ophthalmopathy (dated by TCRdb to the late 2010s). Study-level background: To identify TCR V-J signatures that set the groups apart, the researchers used a discovery cohort of about a hundred patients, made up of 40 to 45 with Graves' ophthalmopathy and about 60 with stable Graves' hyperthyroidism. Whether ophthalmopathy could be predicted prospectively was tested in an independent validation cohort made up of approximately 19 hyperthyroidism patients plus 17 patients who later progressed to ophthalmopathy. The 90 to 100 discovery patients were randomly split 7:3 into training and test sets. In about six Graves' hyperthyroidism patients, the study also compared T-cell repertoires from thyroid tissue with T-cell repertoires from blood. Following sampling, methimazole starting at 30 mg daily was given to hyperthyroidism patients, and high-dose intravenous methylprednisolone was given to ophthalmopathy patients. TCR Vbeta CDR3 sequencing of fewer than 150 peripheral blood samples (43 ophthalmopathy, roughly 72 hyperthyroidism and 17 progressor patients) is reported in the paper.

What the authors observed across the whole study: In cross-validation, a model built on a 13 V-J signature told ophthalmopathy apart from stable hyperthyroidism with about 90% sensitivity and about 81% specificity, and in testing the same model reached 80%/75%. Most expanded thyroid clonotypes (frequency above 0.001) were also detected in blood, a finding suggesting that blood repertoires may reflect thyroid immune responses. Sample size was not statistically predetermined, and investigators were not blinded to group allocation. In validation, the model predicted progression to ophthalmopathy a median of about 6 months before onset, with over 55% sensitivity and just under 75% specificity.

From a lookup of the germline V gene, CDR1 and CDR2 are SGDLS and YYNGEE. Spanning cysteine to phenylalanine, the CDR3 consists of 17 amino acids. Only the CDR3 part of the read is kept: 51 bases, read in frame from the first base. Relative to germline, V is 3 bases shorter and J is 2 bases shorter, with 17 bases between their ends. Amplification of TCR beta CDR3 regions was carried out from RNA transcripts. The first round of RT-PCR for the TCR CDR3 was performed with the HTBI primer set and the Qiagen OneStep RT-PCR kit. Libraries were constructed in a second round of multiplex PCR, after which size selection and purification were performed. Libraries were sequenced paired-end with 100 bp reads on an Illumina HiSeq2000. As for the authors' bioinformatics: SOAPnuke was used to process the raw data, with reads discarded if the reads contained adapters or uncalled bases, had a mean Phred below 15, or lacked an exact constant-primer or identifier match. High-quality paired reads were merged with COPE v1.2.5, and unique nucleotide sequences were defined as clonotypes. Clonotypes were aligned to IMGT TRBV, TRBD and TRBJ reference segments using MiTCR v1.1. The analysis was restricted to V-J combinations with a frequency above 0.0001, which together covered over 99% of the repertoires. The TCS score was defined as F50 (clonal expansion) divided by E x V (chaos), with BLOSUM62-based TCRdist calculated between CDR3 peptides within each V-J. Welch's t-statistics and random forest reduced roughly 500 V-J features to roughly 13, which were used in a naive Bayes classifier (R e1071). The similarity between thyroid and blood repertoires was quantified using the Morisita-Horn index. TCRdb reanalyzed the raw reads on its own, using fastp at Q25 for trimming and MiXCR for clone calling, and kept in-frame beta chains. Rows with one shared CDR3 protein collapse into an entry with the most common genes and DNA. The V and J calls here are based on TCRdb, not the publication. Counted in this sample were roughly 510,000 distinct CDR3 sequences; approximately 48% of them appeared once. The top ten clonotypes cover 35% to 50% of the sample.

To note about this clonotype: No antigen is known for it. Per-base qualities were not stored, and no clone one base away is much larger.

Any patient with an uncontrolled infection, another autoimmune disease, pregnancy or lactation was excluded. Clinical symptoms, serum thyroxine and TRAb, thyroid ultrasound, and orbital computed tomography formed the basis for the diagnoses. Total RNA was extracted with Trizol reagent, and quality was checked on an Agilent 2100 Bioanalyzer. The receptor was derived from an adult woman with Graves' disease, either hyperthyroidism or ophthalmopathy (not recorded which). The sequenced sample consisted of peripheral blood or thyroid tissue (not recorded which). The chain couples TRBV9 to TRBJ2-2; TRBD2 might be the D gene, on 6 matching bases. At the DNA level, the sequence is TGTGCCAGCAGCGGGAGGGAGGCGGGAAGAAACACCGGGGAGCTGTTTTTT. Its translation is CASSGREAGRNTGELFF.